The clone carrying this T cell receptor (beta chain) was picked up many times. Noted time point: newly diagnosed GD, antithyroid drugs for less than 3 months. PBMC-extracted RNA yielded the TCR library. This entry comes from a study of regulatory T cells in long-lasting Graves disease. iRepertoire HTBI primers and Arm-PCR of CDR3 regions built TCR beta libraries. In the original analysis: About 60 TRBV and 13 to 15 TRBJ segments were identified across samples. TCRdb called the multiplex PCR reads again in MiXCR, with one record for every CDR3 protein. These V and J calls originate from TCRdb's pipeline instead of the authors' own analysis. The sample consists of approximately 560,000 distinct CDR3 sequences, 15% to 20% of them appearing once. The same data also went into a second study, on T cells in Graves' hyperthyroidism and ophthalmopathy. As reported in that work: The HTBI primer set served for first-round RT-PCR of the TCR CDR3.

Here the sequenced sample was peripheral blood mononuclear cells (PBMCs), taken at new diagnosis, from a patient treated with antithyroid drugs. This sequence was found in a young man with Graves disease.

DNA of the CDR3: TGTGCCAGCAGGCTCGGGGCAGGAAGACCAGCCAAAAACATTCAGTACTTC. This encodes CASRLGAGRPAKNIQYF. The V gene is TRBV12-3 or TRBV12-4, the J gene TRBJ2-4; D tentatively reads TRBD1 or TRBD2 (5 bases each). Deletions cut 6 bases from V and 0 bases from J, with 18 bases between. This CDR3 has 17 amino acids.